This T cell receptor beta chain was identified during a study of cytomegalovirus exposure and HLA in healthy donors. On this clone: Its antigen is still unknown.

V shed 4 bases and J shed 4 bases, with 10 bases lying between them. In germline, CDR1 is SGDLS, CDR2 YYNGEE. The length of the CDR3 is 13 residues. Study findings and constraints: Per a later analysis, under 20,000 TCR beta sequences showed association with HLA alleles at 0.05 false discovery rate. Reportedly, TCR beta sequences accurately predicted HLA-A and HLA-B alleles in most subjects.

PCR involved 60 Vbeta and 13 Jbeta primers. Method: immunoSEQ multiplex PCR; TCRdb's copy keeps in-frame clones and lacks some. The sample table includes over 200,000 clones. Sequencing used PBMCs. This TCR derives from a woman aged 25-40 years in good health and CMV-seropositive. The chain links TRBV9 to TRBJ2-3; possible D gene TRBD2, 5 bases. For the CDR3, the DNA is TGTGCCAGCAGCTCCCGGGAAGCAGATACGCAGTATTTT. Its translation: CASSSREADTQYF. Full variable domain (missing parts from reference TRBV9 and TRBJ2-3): DSGVTQTPKHLITATGQRVTLRCSPRSGDLSVYWYQQSLDQGLQFLIQYYNGEERAKGNILERFSAQQFPDLHSELNLSSLELGDSALYFCASSSREADTQYFGPGTRLTVL.